One sample yielded the 17 T cell receptor beta chains listed below, sequenced in a study of T cells in Graves' hyperthyroidism and ophthalmopathy. Amplification yielded TCR beta CDR3 regions, with RNA transcripts as the source. TCR CDR3 regions were first amplified by RT-PCR with HTBI primers. Each CDR3 protein is one row after TCRdb ran MiXCR on the multiplex PCR reads. The sample holds a few hundred thousand distinct CDR3 sequences, roughly 15% seen once. The sequenced material came from blood. These receptors were taken from a woman aged 18-29 years with Graves' hyperthyroidism.

This clonotype was detected ten times or more. The chain has TRBV6-1 and TRBJ2-7; TRBD2 agrees at 10 bases. V gave up 6 bases and J gave up 5 bases; unmatched junction bases: 7. This CDR3 contains 14 residues. CDR1 is MNHNS, CDR2 SASEGT, per germline. The CDR3 region is CASRKLAGFNEQYF. The CDR3, as DNA: TGTGCCAGCAGAAAACTAGCGGGATTCAACGAGCAGTACTTC.

The J gene is TRBJ2-5, the V gene TRBV20-1, with a weak D call TRBD1 (6 bases). CDR1 and CDR2 from the germline V gene are DFQATT and SNEGSKA (reference sequence). Trimming pared 1 base from V and 5 bases from J, leaving 14 bases between. The CDR3 length is 14 residues. DNA for the CDR3: TGCAGTGCTAGAGTCCCGGGACATCGGGAGACCCAGTACTTC. It codes for CSARVPGHRETQYF.

This clonotype was counted a single time. This chain links TRBV27 with TRBJ2-7; 8 bases agree with TRBD1. The CDR3 loop spans 14 amino acids. The germline gives CDR1 MNHEY, CDR2 SMNVEV (reference sequence). Trimming removed 4 bases from V and 3 bases from J; junction bases left unmatched: 5. CDR3: CASSSWDRLYEQYF. The CDR3 DNA sequence: TGTGCCAGCAGTTCTTGGGACAGGCTCTACGAGCAGTACTTC.

Many counts were recorded for this clonotype. This rearrangement joins TRBV2 to TRBJ1-5; D is possibly TRBD1 (5 bases). V shed 0 bases and J shed 4 bases, with 16 bases lying between them. From germline, CDR1 is SNHLY and CDR2 FYNNEI. There are 17 residues in the CDR3. In DNA, the CDR3 is TGTGCCAGCAGTGAAGCTAGGGGACTGCACACGAATCAGCCCCAGCATTTT. Its protein product is CASSEARGLHTNQPQHF.

This clonotype was seen more than once but under ten times. The CDR3 loop is CASSPMSSGSRGNEQFF. CDR3 nucleotide sequence: TGCGCCAGCAGCCCGATGAGTAGCGGGAGTCGGGGCAATGAGCAGTTCTTC. V usage is TRBV5-1 and J usage is TRBJ2-1; 9 bases are a match to TRBD2. Trimming took 4 bases from V and 6 from J; bases not matched to a gene: 14. The CDR3 is 17 residues long. Germline V gene data show CDR1 as SGHRS and CDR2 as YFSETQ. Complete variable domain (other parts from reference TRBV5-1 and TRBJ2-1): KAGVTQTPRYLIKTRGQQVTLSCSPISGHRSVSWYQQTPGQGLQFLFEYFSETQRNKGNFPGRFSGRQFSNSRSEMNVSTLELGDSALYLCASSPMSSGSRGNEQFFGPGTRLTVL.

As to this clonotype: One base away lies a much larger clone, so this may be a sequencing read error. V usage is TRBV19 and J usage is TRBJ1-1, with a weak D call TRBD1 (5 bases). The germline V gene has CDR1 LNHDA and CDR2 SQIVND (reference sequence). The CDR3 has 14 residues. This CDR3 is CASSIGTTNTDAFF. The CDR3 DNA sequence: TGTGCCAGTAGTATTGGGACTACCAACACTGACGCTTTCTTT.

Ten or more counts support this clonotype. The chain links TRBV27 to TRBJ2-7, with D possibly being TRBD2 (5 bases). Trimming shortened V by 4 bases and J by 3 bases, and 10 bases separated the two germline ends. The CDR3 contains 13 residues. Germline V gene sequence: CDR1 MNHEY, CDR2 SMNVEV (reference sequence). The CDR3 DNA sequence: TGTGCCAGCAGTTGGGAGCGCCACTACGAGCAGTACTTC. It encodes CASSWERHYEQYF.

Ten or more counts support this clonotype. V is TRBV18 and J is TRBJ2-5; D ambiguous. CDR3 length equals 14 residues. Trimming cost V 3 bases and J 4 bases, with 12 bases left between them. Germline V lookup: CDR1 KGHSH, CDR2 LQKENI. This CDR3 is CASSPTVDRETQYF. The DNA of the CDR3 is TGTGCCAGCTCACCCACGGTCGATCGAGAGACCCAGTACTTC.

The rearrangement links TRBV20-1 to TRBJ1-4; TRBD1 matches 11 bases. CDR1 and CDR2 from the germline V gene are DFQATT and SNEGSKA (reference sequence). This CDR3 comprises 14 residues. V lost 3 bases to trimming and J lost 8 bases; unmatched junction nucleotides: 5. CDR3 loop: CSASRTGGREKLFF. The DNA for the CDR3 is TGCAGTGCTAGCCGGACAGGGGGCCGGGAAAAACTGTTTTTT.

Many counts were recorded for this clonotype. This rearrangement joins TRBV11-2 to TRBJ2-5, with 9 bases matching TRBD1. The germline V gene encodes CDR1 SGHAT and CDR2 FQNNGV. The CDR3 totals 15 residues. Germline trimming cut 0 bases from V and 2 bases from J; bases unmatched to any gene: 1. CDR3 protein: CASSLEGTGQETQYF. The CDR3, as DNA: TGTGCCAGCAGCTTAGAAGGGACAGGGCAAGAGACCCAGTACTTC.

The chain is built from TRBV6-1 and TRBJ2-3; TRBD2 might be the D (6 bases). The CDR3 consists of 15 residues. V lost 4 bases and J 4 bases, leaving 15 bases between the germline ends. CDR1 and CDR2 (germline): MNHNS, SASEGT. CDR3 sequence (DNA): TGTGCCAGCAGTGGCGGGACCCCCGGCCCAGATACGCAGTATTTT. Translating it yields CASSGGTPGPDTQYF.

This clonotype was observed a handful of times. The DNA of the CDR3 is TGTGCCAGTAGTTTCAATAGCGGGAGGGCCACAGATACGCAGTATTTT. Its protein product is CASSFNSGRATDTQYF. The J gene is TRBJ2-3, the V gene TRBV19; 11 positions match TRBD2. The germline gives CDR1 LNHDA, CDR2 SQIVND (reference sequence). J lost 2 bases, V lost 5 bases, and 6 bases had no gene match. This CDR3 contains 16 residues.

This clonotype was seen a few times. V gene TRBV6-5 combines with J gene TRBJ2-2; D call uncertain. V was trimmed by 2 bases and J by 7 bases, leaving 11 bases between them. This CDR3 has 14 amino acids. CDR1 is MNHEY and CDR2 is SVGAGI in the germline V gene. Here the CDR3 reads CASSYTFWDGELFF. The CDR3 nucleotides read TGTGCCAGCAGTTACACGTTTTGGGACGGGGAGCTGTTTTTT.

The gene calls are TRBV11-2 and TRBJ1-2; no reliable D call. The V end lost 4 bases, the J end lost 4 bases, and 13 bases lay between the germline ends. The V gene's germline CDR1 is SGHAT and CDR2 FQNNGV. The length of the CDR3 is 14 residues. As DNA, the CDR3 is TGTGCCAGCAGCTCGAGTATAACGAGCTATGGCTACACCTTC. Its protein is CASSSSITSYGYTF.

This clonotype was found a few times. This rearrangement joins TRBV4-2 to TRBJ2-7, with a possible D match to TRBD1 (5 bases). The CDR3 sequence is 17 residues long. Trimming took off 0 bases at V and 4 bases at J, with 19 bases between the two ends. CDR1 is LGHNA and CDR2 is YNFKEQ in the germline V gene. CDR3 DNA sequence: TGTGCCAGCAGCCAAGACGCTTTAGTACAGGTGGTATACGAGCAGTACTTC. This gives the protein CASSQDALVQVVYEQYF.

The table lists this clonotype with many counts. The V and J genes are TRBV12-3 or TRBV12-4 and TRBJ2-7; 9 bases align to TRBD1. There are 15 residues in the CDR3. V shed 0 bases and J 6 bases; nucleotides not matched to a gene: 6. CDR3 in DNA: TGTGCCAGCAGTTTAGCCCGGGACAGGGTCGGCGAGCAGTACTTC. Translated: CASSLARDRVGEQYF.

The table lists this clonotype with many counts. This chain uses TRBV6-6 with TRBJ2-7; no clear D. V was trimmed by 1 base and J by 2 bases, leaving 15 bases between them. CDR1 is MNHNY, CDR2 SVGAGI, per germline (reference sequence). This CDR3 spans 16 amino acids. The CDR3 sequence: CASSYFHQTRTYEQYF. CDR3 DNA: TGTGCCAGCAGTTACTTTCACCAGACCCGCACCTACGAGCAGTACTTC.